The 10 T cell receptor beta chains below all came from one sample that was sequenced in a study of T cell repertoires in cytomegalovirus infection. TCRdb independently ran MiXCR on the reads; one entry per CDR3 protein. This sample has roughly 78,000 distinct CDR3 sequences; approximately 42% occur once, and the top ten carry approximately 95%. No antigens are known for them. This specimen was CD8+ T cells from cultured PBMCs, taken from culture after CMV antigen stimulation. Receptors were obtained from a human donor in good health (CMV status not recorded). Some clones in this sample may be carry-over from other donors' samples.

The gene calls are TRBV28 and TRBJ1-5; 7 nucleotides match TRBD1. CDR1 MDHEN and CDR2 SYDVKM come from the germline V gene. V lost 6 bases and J lost 2; bases outside the gene matches: 7. The length of the CDR3 is 15 residues. CDR3 region: CASREPGTGNQPQHF. In DNA form, the CDR3 reads TGTGCCAGCAGGGAACCCGGGACAGGCAATCAGCCCCAGCATTTT.

The rearrangement links TRBV7-6 to TRBJ2-3; unclear D gene. Trimming cost V 5 bases and J 0 bases, with 9 bases left between them. There are 14 residues in the CDR3. Germline V gene sequence: CDR1 SGHVS, CDR2 FNYEAQ. The CDR3 coding sequence is TGTGCCAGCAGCCCTCGCCTGAGCACAGATACGCAGTATTTT. It translates to CASSPRLSTDTQYF.

In its sample, this clonotype was seen many times. The CDR3 region is CASSLENYWTSVGYTF. Here the CDR3 DNA reads TGTGCCAGCAGCTTGGAAAATTATTGGACATCCGTGGGCTACACCTTC. The chain is built from TRBV7-2 and TRBJ1-2; tentative D call: TRBD1 (5 bases). Germline V gene lookup returns CDR1 SGHTA and CDR2 FQGNSA. V lost 3 bases to trimming and J lost 8 bases, with 22 bases between them. This CDR3 spans 16 amino acids.

This clonotype was seen a single time. The chain recombines TRBV6-2 or TRBV6-3 with TRBJ1-1; D is possibly TRBD1 (5 bases). Between the trimmed V and J ends, which lost 4 bases and 3 bases, there was a span of 18 bases. This CDR3 has 16 residues. Germline lookup yields CDR1 MNHEY and CDR2 SVGEGT. The CDR3 is CASSSHQAGTDTEAFF. The CDR3 DNA sequence: TGTGCCAGCAGTTCCCACCAGGCTGGGACGGACACTGAAGCTTTCTTT.

This clonotype was counted at least ten times. The chain couples TRBV7-9 to TRBJ2-5; 14 bases align to TRBD2. V trimming: 5 bases; J trimming: 3 bases; junction bases outside the gene matches: 5. Germline V gives CDR1 SEHNR, CDR2 FQNEAQ (reference sequence). The CDR3 extends over 16 amino acids. In DNA form, the CDR3 reads TGTGCCAGCAGCGCTTCGGGACTAGCGGGGGAAGAGACCCAGTACTTC. Encoded protein: CASSASGLAGEETQYF.

The sample holds a few counts of this clonotype. The J gene is TRBJ2-5, the V gene TRBV5-6; D not certain. Trimming removed 0 bases from V and 5 bases from J, with 11 bases in between. The germline V gene encodes CDR1 SGHDT and CDR2 YYEEEE. The CDR3 has 14 residues. This CDR3 reads CASSLALGLETQYF. For the CDR3, the DNA is TGTGCCAGCAGCTTGGCGTTGGGGTTGGAGACCCAGTACTTC.

The table lists this clonotype with a count of one. The chain links TRBV28 to TRBJ2-7; TRBD1 matches 8 bases. The V gene end was trimmed by 7 bases and the J gene end by 4 bases; junction bases not matched to a gene: 12. The CDR3 runs to 15 residues. Germline values: CDR1 MDHEN, CDR2 SYDVKM. CDR3 residues: CASNPGQGSSYEQYF. As DNA, the CDR3 is TGTGCCAGCAACCCAGGACAGGGCTCCTCGTACGAGCAGTACTTC.

This clonotype came up many times. Here the CDR3 reads CASSLMGPLDPLVETQYF. CDR3 sequence (DNA): TGTGCCAGCAGCTTAATGGGACCCTTAGATCCTCTTGTAGAGACCCAGTACTTC. V usage is TRBV7-2 and J usage is TRBJ2-5; D assignment may be TRBD1 or TRBD2 (5 bases each). The V and J ends lost 2 bases and 4 bases respectively, with 23 bases between them. The germline CDR1 and CDR2 sequences are SGHTA and FQGNSA. The CDR3 loop spans 18 amino acids.

V and J are TRBV7-9 and TRBJ1-2; D gene uncertain. With 0 bases removed from V and 8 bases from J, the gap between germline ends came to 4 bases. The CDR3 runs to 11 residues. Germline CDR1 and CDR2: SEHNR and FQNEAQ (reference sequence). CDR3 DNA: TGTGCCAGCAGCTTAGCGGGGGGCTACACCTTC. Protein product: CASSLAGGYTF.

The chain recombines TRBV7-6 with TRBJ2-3; 11 positions agree with TRBD2. CDR3 size: 15 residues. Germline V lookup: CDR1 SGHVS, CDR2 FNYEAQ. Trimming at V came to 4 bases and at J to 3 bases, leaving 3 bases not matched to a gene. In DNA, the CDR3 is TGTGCCAGCAGCTATAGCGGGGGGGTGACAGATACGCAGTATTTT. Translated: CASSYSGGVTDTQYF.